Below, 8 T cell receptor beta chains from the same sample are listed, as sequenced in a study of blood T cell repertoires in COVID-19. Sequencing used immunoSEQ multiplex PCR; TCRdb keeps in-frame clones, though not all of them. This sample yields 90,000 to 100,000 clones, of which 75% to 95% are seen a single time; just over 5% belongs to the top ten. Sequenced input: peripheral blood. The receptors come from a man aged 45-65 years with acute or convalescent COVID-19.

Comments on this clone: Its ends do not fully match the called genes, so a read error is possible. This chain connects TRBV4-3 to TRBJ2-3; D not resolved. This CDR3 has 15 amino acids. Germline values: CDR1 LGHNA, CDR2 YSLEER. The CDR3: CASSQDGVVADPQYF. DNA for the CDR3: TGCGCCAGCAGCCAAGATGGAGTAGTGGCAGATCCGCAGTATTTT.

The chain recombines TRBV6-5 with TRBJ2-2; 10 bases fit TRBD2. CDR1 is MNHEY, CDR2 SVGAGI, per germline. This CDR3 contains 16 residues. After removal of 3 bases from V and 4 bases from J, the junction contained 5 bases not matched to a gene. In DNA form, the CDR3 reads TGTGCCAGCAGTTATTTCGGACTAGCGGTCACCGGGGAGCTGTTTTTT. Its translation is CASSYFGLAVTGELFF.

J is TRBJ2-7 and V is TRBV15, with TRBD2 as a possible D gene (6 bases). V was trimmed by 1 base and J by 7 bases, leaving 20 bases between them. The CDR3 is 16 amino acids. Germline assignment: CDR1 LNHNV and CDR2 YYDKDF (reference sequence). CDR3 coding DNA: TGTGCCACCAGCAGAGTCGCCGGGACTCCTCGAGGGGAGCAGTACTTC. It encodes CATSRVAGTPRGEQYF.

Note on this clone: The junction does not match germline at one end; this may be a read error. Different DNA sequences within this sample yield the same CDR3. The genes are TRBV6-6 and TRBJ2-7, with D possibly being TRBD2 (5 bases). The length of the CDR3 is 13 residues. The germline V gene encodes CDR1 MNHNY and CDR2 SVGAGI (reference sequence). DNA of the CDR3: TGTGCCAGCAGTCCCTATCGGACTTACGAACAGTACTTC. It codes for CASSPYRTYEQYF.

The chain employs TRBV5-6 and TRBJ1-3; D may be TRBD1 (5 bases). The CDR3 is 16 residues long. The V end was cut by 0 bases, the J end by 4 bases, with 14 bases between. CDR1 SGHDT and CDR2 YYEEEE come from the germline V gene. The CDR3 DNA sequence: TGTGCCAGCAGCTTGGTAGCAGGGAGGCGAGGAAACACCATATATTTT. Translated, it gives CASSLVAGRRGNTIYF. Complete variable domain (other parts from reference TRBV5-6 and TRBJ1-3): DAGVTQSPTHLIKTRGQQVTLRCSPKSGHDTVSWYQQALGQGPQFIFQYYEEEERQRGNFPDRFSGHQFPNYSSELNVNALLLGDSALYLCASSLVAGRRGNTIYFGEGSWLTVV.

The chain recombines TRBV28 with TRBJ2-7; 9 nucleotides line up with TRBD1. The CDR3 is 13 amino acids. The V gene end was trimmed by 5 bases and the J gene end by 7 bases; junction bases not matched to a gene: 6. Germline lookup yields CDR1 MDHEN and CDR2 SYDVKM. In nucleotides, the CDR3 is TGTGCCAGCAGTCCTACCGGGACAGGGGAGCAGTACTTC. This translates into CASSPTGTGEQYF.

This chain links TRBV5-5 with TRBJ2-1; 12 nucleotides agree with TRBD2. With 2 bases clipped from V and 5 bases from J, the junction kept 2 bases outside the gene matches. The germline V gene encodes CDR1 SGHKS and CDR2 YYEKEE (reference sequence). The CDR3 is 15 amino acids. The CDR3 nucleotides are TGTGCCAGCAGCTTACGACTAGCGGGAGACAATGAGCAGTTCTTC. It codes for CASSLRLAGDNEQFF. Together with reference TRBV5-5 and TRBJ2-1, the CDR3 gives the full variable domain: DAGVTQSPTHLIKTRGQQVTLRCSPISGHKSVSWYQQVLGQGPQFIFQYYEKEERGRGNFPDRFSARQFPNYSSELNVNALLLGDSALYLCASSLRLAGDNEQFFGPGTRLTVL.

This clone has only one observation. The genes are TRBV10-3 and TRBJ2-1; tentative D call: TRBD1 (6 bases). Trimming cost V 4 bases and J 6 bases, with 13 bases left between them. This CDR3 region has 14 residues. CDR1 and CDR2 from the germline V gene are ENHRY and SYGVKD. The CDR3 DNA sequence: TGTGCCATCAGTGTTTGGGGGCAAGGCAATGAGCAGTTCTTC. Its protein is CAISVWGQGNEQFF.